This is a list of T cell receptor beta chains from one sample in a study of T-cell memory formation after mild COVID-19. In TCRdb, the 5' RACE reads were re-called with MiXCR into one record per CDR3 protein. The table has about 320,000 distinct CDR3 sequences, about 13% seen once. Sequencing was performed on PBMCs or a T cell subset sorted from them (not recorded which). The receptors shown here come from a man between 18 and 29 years old who had mild COVID-19 (a few samples of this study predate the infection). Cell type and time point are not known. Each CDR3 is given with its conserved first and last residue. Each record gives: CDR3 DNA, CDR3 protein, clone size, D gene, V gene, J gene. The D gene is left open where the match is weak. Clone size is not always given. Where it is, it says once, few, many or a class for expanded clones.

CDR3 DNA: TGTGCCAGCAGCTCCGGACTAGCGGGGGGTCCCAGCTCCTACAATGAGCAGTTCTTC; CDR3 protein: CASSSGLAGGPSSYNEQFF; clone size: NA; D gene: TRBD2; V gene: TRBV7-7; J gene: TRBJ2-1
CDR3 DNA: TGTGCCAGCGGGGAGGACAGGGCTGTGGCACCCCTCCACTTT; CDR3 protein: CASGEDRAVAPLHF; clone size: NA; D gene: TRBD1; V gene: TRBV6-2/TRBV6-3; J gene: TRBJ1-6
CDR3 DNA: TGTGCCAGCAGAAAGGGGGGGAGCACTGAAGCTTTCTTT; CDR3 protein: CASRKGGSTEAFF; clone size: many; D gene: NA; V gene: TRBV6-5; J gene: TRBJ1-1
CDR3 DNA: TGTGCCACCAGCAGAGCAGCGGGGGCCGCCAATGAGCAGTTCTTC; CDR3 protein: CATSRAAGAANEQFF; clone size: few; D gene: TRBD2; V gene: TRBV15; J gene: TRBJ2-1
CDR3 DNA: TGTGCCACCAGCAGACGGGACTACCCTCCCGGGGAGCTGTTTTTT; CDR3 protein: CATSRRDYPPGELFF; clone size: NA; D gene: TRBD2; V gene: TRBV15; J gene: TRBJ2-2
CDR3 DNA: TGTGCCAGCAGTTCCCGACTAGCGGGGGTGTACACCGGGGAGCTGTTTTTT; CDR3 protein: CASSSRLAGVYTGELFF; clone size: few; D gene: TRBD2; V gene: TRBV12-3/TRBV12-4; J gene: TRBJ2-2
CDR3 DNA: TGTGCCAGCAGCCAAGGCACCTACAGCTCCTATAATTCACCCCTCCACTTT; CDR3 protein: CASSQGTYSSYNSPLHF; clone size: few; D gene: NA; V gene: TRBV4-2; J gene: TRBJ1-6
CDR3 DNA: TGTGCCAGCAGTTACGGTGGGGTAGGGGACGAGCAGTACTTC; CDR3 protein: CASSYGGVGDEQYF; clone size: NA; D gene: NA; V gene: TRBV6-5; J gene: TRBJ2-7
CDR3 DNA: TGTGCCAGCAGCGCAAGACGGCTCCATGAGCAGTTCTTC; CDR3 protein: CASSARRLHEQFF; clone size: NA; D gene: NA; V gene: TRBV11-1; J gene: TRBJ2-1
CDR3 DNA: TGTGCCACAATATACCACTATGGCTACACCTTC; CDR3 protein: CATIYHYGYTF; clone size: few; D gene: NA; V gene: TRBV2; J gene: TRBJ1-2
CDR3 DNA: TGCGCCAGCAGCCATTTGAGGGATGAGACCCAGTACTTC; CDR3 protein: CASSHLRDETQYF; clone size: few; D gene: NA; V gene: TRBV4-3; J gene: TRBJ2-5
CDR3 DNA: TGCAGTGCTAGCCCCATAGCGGGGGGGTCCCATGAGCAGTTCTTC; CDR3 protein: CSASPIAGGSHEQFF; clone size: NA; D gene: TRBD2; V gene: TRBV20-1; J gene: TRBJ2-1
CDR3 DNA: TGTGCCAGCAGCTTAGCCCCCTGGGACAGGGGTGGAGATACGCAGTATTTT; CDR3 protein: CASSLAPWDRGGDTQYF; clone size: many; D gene: TRBD1; V gene: TRBV7-8; J gene: TRBJ2-3
CDR3 DNA: TGTGCCAGCAGTGATACTCAGGGAGGTCACGGCACAGATACGCAGTATTTT; CDR3 protein: CASSDTQGGHGTDTQYF; clone size: NA; D gene: NA; V gene: TRBV2; J gene: TRBJ2-3
CDR3 DNA: TGTGCCAGCACGGACGGAGATAGCAATCAGCCCCAGCATTTT; CDR3 protein: CASTDGDSNQPQHF; clone size: few; D gene: NA; V gene: TRBV25-1; J gene: TRBJ1-5
CDR3 DNA: TGTGCCAGCAGTGTGGGGGGGCGAGGGGAGACCCAGTACTTC; CDR3 protein: CASSVGGRGETQYF; clone size: NA; D gene: NA; V gene: TRBV2; J gene: TRBJ2-5
CDR3 DNA: TGTGCCAGCAGCACGGGACTAGCGGTTGAGACCCAGTACTTC; CDR3 protein: CASSTGLAVETQYF; clone size: few; D gene: TRBD2; V gene: TRBV5-4; J gene: TRBJ2-5
CDR3 DNA: TGTGCCAGCAGTTGGAGCATGGGATACGAGCAGTACTTC; CDR3 protein: CASSWSMGYEQYF; clone size: few; D gene: NA; V gene: TRBV6-5; J gene: TRBJ2-7
CDR3 DNA: TGTGCCAGCAGCTTACAGGACGGGCCGCCAGCTTTCTTT; CDR3 protein: CASSLQDGPPAFF; clone size: few; D gene: NA; V gene: TRBV7-3; J gene: TRBJ1-1
CDR3 DNA: TGTGCCAGCAGACCCCCTCCAAAGGGGTATGTGTCCTATGGCTACACCTTC; CDR3 protein: CASRPPPKGYVSYGYTF; clone size: few; D gene: NA; V gene: TRBV6-6; J gene: TRBJ1-2
CDR3 DNA: TGTGCCAGCAGCCATGGGGGACCTGCTAACAAGAACACTGAAGCTTTCTTT; CDR3 protein: CASSHGGPANKNTEAFF; clone size: few; D gene: NA; V gene: TRBV3-1; J gene: TRBJ1-1
CDR3 DNA: TGCAGTGCTATCCCCCCGGGGGGATCGCATGGGGAGCTGTTTTTT; CDR3 protein: CSAIPPGGSHGELFF; clone size: NA; D gene: TRBD2; V gene: TRBV20-1; J gene: TRBJ2-2
CDR3 DNA: TGTGCCAGCAGCTTCTCCGGGACGGACAATGGCTACACCTTC; CDR3 protein: CASSFSGTDNGYTF; clone size: few; D gene: NA; V gene: TRBV7-3; J gene: TRBJ1-2
CDR3 DNA: TGCGCCAGCAGCCCCCGGGGACACCCCACCGGGGAGCTGTTTTTT; CDR3 protein: CASSPRGHPTGELFF; clone size: few; D gene: NA; V gene: TRBV5-1; J gene: TRBJ2-2
CDR3 DNA: TGTGCCACCAGCAGGGCGACAGGGTACGATGAGCAGTTCTTC; CDR3 protein: CATSRATGYDEQFF; clone size: NA; D gene: TRBD1; V gene: TRBV15; J gene: TRBJ2-1
CDR3 DNA: TGCAGCCCTCGGGACAGGAGATCCTACGAGCAGTACTTC; CDR3 protein: CSPRDRRSYEQYF; clone size: many; D gene: TRBD1; V gene: TRBV20-1; J gene: TRBJ2-7
CDR3 DNA: TGCAGTGCGCCAACAGGCGACCAAGAGACCCAGTACTTC; CDR3 protein: CSAPTGDQETQYF; clone size: few; D gene: NA; V gene: TRBV20-1; J gene: TRBJ2-5
CDR3 DNA: TGTGCCAGCAGCTTAGTCCCCTACAATGAGCAGTTCTTC; CDR3 protein: CASSLVPYNEQFF; clone size: many; D gene: NA; V gene: TRBV7-9; J gene: TRBJ2-1
CDR3 DNA: TGTGCCAGCAGGACTAACACAGATACGCAGTATTTT; CDR3 protein: CASRTNTDTQYF; clone size: few; D gene: NA; V gene: TRBV7-2; J gene: TRBJ2-3
CDR3 DNA: TGCGCCAGCAGCCCGACTAGCAGGTTCTTGGGTGAGCAGTTCTTC; CDR3 protein: CASSPTSRFLGEQFF; clone size: few; D gene: TRBD2; V gene: TRBV5-1; J gene: TRBJ2-1
CDR3 DNA: TGTGCCAGCAGTCCCAGCGGGGGGCAAGAGACCCAGTACTTC; CDR3 protein: CASSPSGGQETQYF; clone size: many; D gene: TRBD2; V gene: TRBV12-3/TRBV12-4; J gene: TRBJ2-5
CDR3 DNA: TGTGCCAGCAGCTATCAAGCGGGGAACACTGAAGCTTTCTTT; CDR3 protein: CASSYQAGNTEAFF; clone size: NA; D gene: NA; V gene: TRBV7-2; J gene: TRBJ1-1
CDR3 DNA: TGTGCCAGCAGCTTTAGCGGGGGGACCTACAATGAGCAGTTCTTC; CDR3 protein: CASSFSGGTYNEQFF; clone size: few; D gene: TRBD2; V gene: TRBV7-2; J gene: TRBJ2-1